This T cell receptor beta chain was identified during a study of blood T cell repertoires in COVID-19. On the study more broadly: The study drew acute and convalescent COVID-19 samples from the United States, Italy and Spain. PBMCs, B-cell-depleted T cells, or T cells were the source of the cDNA or gDNA that made up the material.

From germline, CDR1 is LGHNA and CDR2 YSLEER. The V end lost 3 bases, the J end lost 4 bases, and 13 bases lay between the germline ends. The CDR3 covers 15 residues. Authors' data handling: The assay estimated nucleated cells by amplifying reference gene primers. Method: immunoSEQ multiplex PCR; TCRdb's copy keeps in-frame clones and lacks some. The V and J calls and clone size were taken over from that table, and D and trimming were inferred from the DNA. The sample shows about 70,000 clones, 80% to 90% of them seen only once. The sequence derives from a man over 45 with acute or convalescent COVID-19. The chain links TRBV4-3 to TRBJ1-5, with D maybe TRBD1 (5 bases). The sequencing sample was made of peripheral blood. In nucleotides, the CDR3 is TGCGCCAGCAGCCAGGTCATGGGGACTAATCAGCCCCAGCATTTT. Translation: CASSQVMGTNQPQHF.